Listed here is a single T cell receptor (beta chain). This sample stems from a study of shared clonotypes between healthy human individuals. Sequencing was performed with immunoSEQ multiplex PCR; in TCRdb, only in-frame clones are kept and a portion is missing. The table includes over a million clones, about 98.5% detected once. The germline V gene encodes CDR1 SEHNR and CDR2 FQNEAQ (reference sequence). The CDR3 is 16 amino acids. The V and J ends lost 4 bases and 8 bases, in that order; junction bases with no gene match: 16. This chain connects TRBV7-9 to TRBJ1-1; 7 nucleotides match TRBD1. The TCR sequence derives from a man under 40 in good health. The sample consisted of naive CD4+ T cells sorted from blood. The subset here: CD45RA+ positively selected. This chain's CDR3 is CASSSPVSRDSWEAFF. DNA of the CDR3: TGTGCCAGCAGCTCCCCAGTTTCACGGGACAGCTGGGAAGCTTTCTTT.